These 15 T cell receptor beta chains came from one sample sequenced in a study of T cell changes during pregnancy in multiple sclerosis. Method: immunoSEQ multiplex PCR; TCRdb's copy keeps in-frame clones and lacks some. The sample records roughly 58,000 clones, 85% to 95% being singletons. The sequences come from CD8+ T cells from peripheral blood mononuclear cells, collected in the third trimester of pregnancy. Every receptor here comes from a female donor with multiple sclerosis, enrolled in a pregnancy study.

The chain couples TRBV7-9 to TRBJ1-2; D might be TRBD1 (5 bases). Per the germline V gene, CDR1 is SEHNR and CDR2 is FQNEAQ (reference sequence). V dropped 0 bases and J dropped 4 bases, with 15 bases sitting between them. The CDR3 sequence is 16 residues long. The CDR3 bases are TGTGCCAGCAGCTTAGCGACTTGGGGGGTAGTCTATGGCTACACCTTC. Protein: CASSLATWGVVYGYTF.

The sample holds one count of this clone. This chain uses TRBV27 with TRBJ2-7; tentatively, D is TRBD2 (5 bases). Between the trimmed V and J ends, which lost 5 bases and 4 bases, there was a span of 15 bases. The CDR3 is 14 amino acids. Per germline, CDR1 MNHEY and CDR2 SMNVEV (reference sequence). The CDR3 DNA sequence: TGTGCCAGCAGTCTAGTGGGGAGCAATTACGAGCAGTACTTC. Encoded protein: CASSLVGSNYEQYF.

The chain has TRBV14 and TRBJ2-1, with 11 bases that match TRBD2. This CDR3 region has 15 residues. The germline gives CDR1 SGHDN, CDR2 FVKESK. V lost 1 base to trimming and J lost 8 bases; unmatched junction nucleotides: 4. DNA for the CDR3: TGTGCCAGCAGCCAAGTGTCTAGCGGGAGGCATGAGCAGTTCTTC. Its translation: CASSQVSSGRHEQFF. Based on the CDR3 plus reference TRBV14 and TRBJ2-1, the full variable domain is EAGVTQFPSHSVIEKGQTVTLRCDPISGHDNLYWYRRVMGKEIKFLLHFVKESKQDESGMPNNRFLAERTGGTYSTLKVQPAELEDSGVYFCASSQVSSGRHEQFFGPGTRLTVL.

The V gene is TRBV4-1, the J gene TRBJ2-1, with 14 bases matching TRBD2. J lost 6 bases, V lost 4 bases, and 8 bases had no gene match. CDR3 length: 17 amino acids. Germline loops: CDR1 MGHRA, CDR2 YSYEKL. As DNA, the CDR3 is TGCGCCAGCAGCCGGATTTTCGGGACTAGCGGGAGCAATGAGCAGTTCTTC. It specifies CASSRIFGTSGSNEQFF.

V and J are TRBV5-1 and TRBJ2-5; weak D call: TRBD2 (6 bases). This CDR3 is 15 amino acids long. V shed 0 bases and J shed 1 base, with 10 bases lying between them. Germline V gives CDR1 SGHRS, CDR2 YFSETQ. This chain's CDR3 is CASSLVRDFQETQYF. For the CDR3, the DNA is TGCGCCAGCAGCTTGGTAAGGGACTTCCAAGAGACCCAGTACTTC.

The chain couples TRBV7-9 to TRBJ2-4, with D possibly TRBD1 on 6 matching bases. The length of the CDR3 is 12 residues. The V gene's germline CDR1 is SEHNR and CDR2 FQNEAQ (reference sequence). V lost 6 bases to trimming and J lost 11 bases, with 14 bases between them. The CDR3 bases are TGTGCCAGCAGTTTCGGACAGCTTGTTCAGTACTTC. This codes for CASSFGQLVQYF.

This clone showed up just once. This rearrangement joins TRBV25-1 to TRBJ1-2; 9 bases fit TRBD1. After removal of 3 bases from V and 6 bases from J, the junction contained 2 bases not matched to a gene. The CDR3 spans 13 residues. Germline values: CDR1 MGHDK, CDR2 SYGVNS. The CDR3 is CASSDRTGDGYTF. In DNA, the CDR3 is TGTGCCAGCAGTGACCGGACAGGGGATGGCTACACCTTC.

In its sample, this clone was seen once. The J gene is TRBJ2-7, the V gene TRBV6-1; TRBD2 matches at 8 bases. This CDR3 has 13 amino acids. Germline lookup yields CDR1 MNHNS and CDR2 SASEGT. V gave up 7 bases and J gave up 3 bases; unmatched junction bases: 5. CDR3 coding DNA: TGTGCCAGCATCCCGGGACTAGTCTACGAGCAGTACTTC. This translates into CASIPGLVYEQYF.

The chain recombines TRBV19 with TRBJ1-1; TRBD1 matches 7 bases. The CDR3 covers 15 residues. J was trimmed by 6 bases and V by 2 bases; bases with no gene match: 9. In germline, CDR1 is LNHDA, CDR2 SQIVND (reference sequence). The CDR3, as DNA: TGTGCCAGTAGTATACTTACGACAGGGCCCCCTGAAGCTTTCTTT. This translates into CASSILTTGPPEAFF.

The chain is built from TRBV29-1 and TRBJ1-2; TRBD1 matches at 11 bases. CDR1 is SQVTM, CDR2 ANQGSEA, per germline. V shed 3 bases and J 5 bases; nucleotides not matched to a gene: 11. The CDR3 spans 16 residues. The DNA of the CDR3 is TGCAGCGTTGATTCCGGGACAGGGGGTGATCTTTATGGCTACACCTTC. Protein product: CSVDSGTGGDLYGYTF.

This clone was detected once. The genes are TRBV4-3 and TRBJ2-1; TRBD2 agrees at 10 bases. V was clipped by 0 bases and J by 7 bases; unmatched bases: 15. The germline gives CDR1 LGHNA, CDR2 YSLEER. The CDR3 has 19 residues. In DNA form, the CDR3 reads TGCGCCAGCAGCCAAGATTTCGGGATACTAGCGGGAAGTGGGAATGAGCAGTTCTTC. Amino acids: CASSQDFGILAGSGNEQFF.

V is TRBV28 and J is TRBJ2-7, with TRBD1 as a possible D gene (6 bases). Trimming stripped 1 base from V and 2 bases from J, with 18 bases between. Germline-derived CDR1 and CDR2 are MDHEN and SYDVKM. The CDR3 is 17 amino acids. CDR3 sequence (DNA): TGTGCCAGCAGTTTATTTTTGGGACAAATTCACGCCTACGAGCAGTACTTC. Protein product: CASSLFLGQIHAYEQYF. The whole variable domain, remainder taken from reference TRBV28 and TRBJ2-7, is DVKVTQSSRYLVKRTGEKVFLECVQDMDHENMFWYRQDPGLGLRLIYFSYDVKMKEKGDIPEGYSVSREKKERFSLILESASTNQTSMYLCASSLFLGQIHAYEQYFGPGTRLTVT.

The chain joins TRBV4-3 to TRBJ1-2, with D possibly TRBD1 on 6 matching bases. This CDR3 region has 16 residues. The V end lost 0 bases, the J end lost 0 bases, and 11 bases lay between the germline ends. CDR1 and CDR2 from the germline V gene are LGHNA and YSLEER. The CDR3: CASSQDSGVPNYGYTF. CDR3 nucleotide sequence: TGCGCCAGCAGCCAAGACTCAGGGGTTCCTAACTATGGCTACACCTTC.

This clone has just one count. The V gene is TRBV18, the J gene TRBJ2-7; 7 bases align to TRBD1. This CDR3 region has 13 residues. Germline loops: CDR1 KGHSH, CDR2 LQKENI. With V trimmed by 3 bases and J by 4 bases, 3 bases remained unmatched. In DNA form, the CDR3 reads TGTGCCAGCTCACCTGGGACAGCTTACGAGCAGTACTTC. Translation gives CASSPGTAYEQYF.

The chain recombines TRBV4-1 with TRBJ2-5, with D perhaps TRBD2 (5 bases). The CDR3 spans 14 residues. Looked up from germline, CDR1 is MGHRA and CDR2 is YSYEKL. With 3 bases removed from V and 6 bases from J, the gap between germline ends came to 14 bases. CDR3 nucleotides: TGCGCCAGCAGCCAGTCACCCCTAGCTAAGACCCAGTACTTC. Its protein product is CASSQSPLAKTQYF.